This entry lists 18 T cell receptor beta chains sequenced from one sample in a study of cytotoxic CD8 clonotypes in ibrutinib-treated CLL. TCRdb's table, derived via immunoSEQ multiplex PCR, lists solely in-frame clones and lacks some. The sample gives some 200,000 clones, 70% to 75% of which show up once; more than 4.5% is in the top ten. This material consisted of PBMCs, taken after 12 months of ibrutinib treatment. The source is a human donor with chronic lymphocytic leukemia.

CDR3 amino acids: CASSWLNTEAFF. CDR3 nucleotides: TGTGCCAGTAGCTGGTTGAACACTGAAGCTTTCTTT. This rearrangement joins TRBV19 to TRBJ1-1; D gene unclear. Germline lookup yields CDR1 LNHDA and CDR2 SQIVND (reference sequence). The CDR3 runs to 12 residues. With 6 bases removed from V and 0 bases from J, the gap between germline ends came to 5 bases. The full variable domain, with the rest looked up from reference TRBV19 and TRBJ1-1, is DGGITQSPKYLFRKEGQNVTLSCEQNLNHDAMYWYRQDPGQGLRLIYYSQIVNDFQKGDIAEGYSVSREKKESFPLTVTSAQKNPTAFYLCASSWLNTEAFFGQGTRLTVV.

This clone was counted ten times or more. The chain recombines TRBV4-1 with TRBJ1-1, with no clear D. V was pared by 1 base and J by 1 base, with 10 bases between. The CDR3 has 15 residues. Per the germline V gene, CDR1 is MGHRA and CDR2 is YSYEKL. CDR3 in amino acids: CASSQVEGGNTEAFF. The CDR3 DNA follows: TGCGCCAGCAGCCAAGTTGAAGGTGGGAACACTGAAGCTTTCTTT.

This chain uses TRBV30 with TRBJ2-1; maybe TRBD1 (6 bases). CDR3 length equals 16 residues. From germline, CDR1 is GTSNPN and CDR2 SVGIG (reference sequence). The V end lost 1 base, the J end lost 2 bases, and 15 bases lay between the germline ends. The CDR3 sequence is CAWSGTSGAAYNEQFF. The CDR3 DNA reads TGTGCCTGGAGTGGCACTTCAGGGGCAGCCTACAATGAGCAGTTCTTC.

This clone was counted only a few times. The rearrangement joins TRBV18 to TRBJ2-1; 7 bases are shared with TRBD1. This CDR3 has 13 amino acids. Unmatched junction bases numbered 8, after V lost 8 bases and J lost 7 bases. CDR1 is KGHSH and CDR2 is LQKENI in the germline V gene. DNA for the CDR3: TGTGCCAGCCGGAGACAGGGATGGAATGAGCAGTTCTTC. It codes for CASRRQGWNEQFF. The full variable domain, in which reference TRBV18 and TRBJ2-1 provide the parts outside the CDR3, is NAGVMQNPRHLVRRRGQEARLRCSPMKGHSHVYWYRQLPEEGLKFMVYLQKENIIDESGMPKERFSAEFPKEGPSILRIQQVVRGDSAAYFCASRRQGWNEQFFGPGTRLTVL.

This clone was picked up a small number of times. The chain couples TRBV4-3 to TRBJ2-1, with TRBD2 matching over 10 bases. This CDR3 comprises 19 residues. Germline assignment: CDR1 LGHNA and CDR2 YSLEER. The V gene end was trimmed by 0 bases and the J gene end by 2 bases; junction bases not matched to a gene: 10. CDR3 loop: CASSQDPSGSFGTYNEQFF. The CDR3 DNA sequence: TGCGCCAGCAGCCAAGATCCTAGCGGGAGCTTTGGCACCTACAATGAGCAGTTCTTC.

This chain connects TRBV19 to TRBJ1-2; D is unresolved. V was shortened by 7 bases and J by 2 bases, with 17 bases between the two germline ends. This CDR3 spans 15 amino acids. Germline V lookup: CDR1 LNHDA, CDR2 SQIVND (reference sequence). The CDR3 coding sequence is TGTGCCAGTACCCCCGATCACGCCCAGAACTATGGCTACACCTTC. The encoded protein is CASTPDHAQNYGYTF.

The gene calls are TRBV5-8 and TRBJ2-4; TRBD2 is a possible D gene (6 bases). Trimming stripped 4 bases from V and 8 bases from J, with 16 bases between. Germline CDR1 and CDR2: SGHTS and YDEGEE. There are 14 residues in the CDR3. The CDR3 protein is CASSPGTLEDIQYF. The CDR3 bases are TGTGCCAGCAGCCCCGGGACTCTCGAGGACATTCAGTACTTC.

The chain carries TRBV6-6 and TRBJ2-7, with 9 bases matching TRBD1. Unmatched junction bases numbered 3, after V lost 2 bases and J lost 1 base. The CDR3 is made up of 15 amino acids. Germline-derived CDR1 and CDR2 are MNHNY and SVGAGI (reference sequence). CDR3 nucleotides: TGTGCCAGCAGTTACGGACAGGGGAGATCCTACGAGCAGTACTTC. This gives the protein CASSYGQGRSYEQYF.

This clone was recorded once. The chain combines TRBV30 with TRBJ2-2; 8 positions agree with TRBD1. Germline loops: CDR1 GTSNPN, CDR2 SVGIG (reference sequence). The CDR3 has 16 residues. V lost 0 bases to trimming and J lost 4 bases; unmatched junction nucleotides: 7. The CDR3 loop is CAWSVRGRLSTGELFF. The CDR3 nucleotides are TGTGCCTGGAGTGTCAGGGGGCGACTTTCCACCGGGGAGCTGTTTTTT.

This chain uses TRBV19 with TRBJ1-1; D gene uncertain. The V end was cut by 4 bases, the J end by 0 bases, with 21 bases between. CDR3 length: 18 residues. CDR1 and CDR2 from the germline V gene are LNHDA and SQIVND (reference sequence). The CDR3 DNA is TGTGCCAGTAGTAACTTTTCGAGGTATTTCCTTTTGAACACTGAAGCTTTCTTT. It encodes CASSNFSRYFLLNTEAFF.

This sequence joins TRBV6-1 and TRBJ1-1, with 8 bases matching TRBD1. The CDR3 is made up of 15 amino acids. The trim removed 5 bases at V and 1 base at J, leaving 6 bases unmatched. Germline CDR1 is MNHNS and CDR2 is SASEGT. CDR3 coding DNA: TGTGCCAGCAGTTTTACGACAGGGGCGAACACTGAAGCTTTCTTT. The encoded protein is CASSFTTGANTEAFF.

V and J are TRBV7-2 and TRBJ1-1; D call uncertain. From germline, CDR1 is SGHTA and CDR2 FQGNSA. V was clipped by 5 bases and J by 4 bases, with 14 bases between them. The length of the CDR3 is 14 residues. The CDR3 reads CASSPGAGSTEAFF. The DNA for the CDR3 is TGTGCCAGCAGCCCCGGAGCGGGGTCCACTGAAGCTTTCTTT. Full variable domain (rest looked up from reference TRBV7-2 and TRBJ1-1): GAGVSQSPSNKVTEKGKDVELRCDPISGHTALYWYRQSLGQGLEFLIYFQGNSAPDKSGLPSDRFSAERTGGSVSTLTIQRTQQEDSAVYLCASSPGAGSTEAFFGQGTRLTVV.

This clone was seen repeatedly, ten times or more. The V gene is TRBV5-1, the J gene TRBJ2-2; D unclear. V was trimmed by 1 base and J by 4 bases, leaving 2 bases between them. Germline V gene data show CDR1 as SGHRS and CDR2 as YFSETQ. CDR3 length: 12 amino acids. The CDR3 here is CASSLSTGELFF. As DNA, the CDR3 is TGCGCCAGCAGCTTGAGCACCGGGGAGCTGTTTTTT.

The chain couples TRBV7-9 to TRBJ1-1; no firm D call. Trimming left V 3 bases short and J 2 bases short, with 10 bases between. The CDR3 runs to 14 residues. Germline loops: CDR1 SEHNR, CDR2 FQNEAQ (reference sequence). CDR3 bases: TGTGCCAGCAGCTTGGCTCGCTTTAACACTGAAGCTTTCTTT. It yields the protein CASSLARFNTEAFF.

The CDR3 region has the DNA TGTGCCAGCACCAGATACAATGAGCAGTTCTTC. It translates to CASTRYNEQFF. This chain connects TRBV27 to TRBJ2-1; D gene unclear. V was shortened by 7 bases and J by 4 bases, with 5 bases between the two germline ends. Per the germline V gene, CDR1 is MNHEY and CDR2 is SMNVEV (reference sequence). This CDR3 has 11 amino acids.

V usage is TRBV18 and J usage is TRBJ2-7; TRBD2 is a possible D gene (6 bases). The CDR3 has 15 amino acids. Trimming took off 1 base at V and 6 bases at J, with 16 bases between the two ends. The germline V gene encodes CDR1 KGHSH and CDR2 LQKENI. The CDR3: CASSPLPSWDSEQYF. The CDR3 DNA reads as TGTGCCAGCTCACCACTGCCCTCTTGGGACTCCGAGCAGTACTTC.

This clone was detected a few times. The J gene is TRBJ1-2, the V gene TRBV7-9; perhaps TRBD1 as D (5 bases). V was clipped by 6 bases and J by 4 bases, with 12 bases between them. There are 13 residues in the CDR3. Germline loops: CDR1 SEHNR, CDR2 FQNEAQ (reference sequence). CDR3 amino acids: CASRSDKIYGYTF. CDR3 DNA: TGTGCCAGCAGATCGGACAAGATCTATGGCTACACCTTC.

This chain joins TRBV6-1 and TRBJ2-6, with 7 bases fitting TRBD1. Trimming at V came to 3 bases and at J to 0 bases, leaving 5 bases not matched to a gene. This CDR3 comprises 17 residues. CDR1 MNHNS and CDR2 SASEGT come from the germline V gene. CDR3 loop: CASSEPWTGSGANVLTF. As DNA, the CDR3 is TGTGCCAGCAGTGAGCCTTGGACAGGCTCTGGGGCCAACGTCCTGACTTTC.